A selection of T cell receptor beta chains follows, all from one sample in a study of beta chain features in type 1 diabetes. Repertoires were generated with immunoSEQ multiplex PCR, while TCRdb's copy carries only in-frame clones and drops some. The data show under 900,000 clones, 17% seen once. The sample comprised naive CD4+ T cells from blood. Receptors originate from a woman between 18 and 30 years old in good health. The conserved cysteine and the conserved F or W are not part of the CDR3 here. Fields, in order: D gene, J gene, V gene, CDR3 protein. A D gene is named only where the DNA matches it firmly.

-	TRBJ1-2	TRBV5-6	ASSLGRRLRVGYGYT
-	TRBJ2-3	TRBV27	ASSSKRGLGGRYDTQY
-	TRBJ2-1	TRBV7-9	ASSLPSKAGIFYNEQF
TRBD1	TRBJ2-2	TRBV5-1	ASGVGTAQTGELF
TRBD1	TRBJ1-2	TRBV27	ASRRQGDYGYT
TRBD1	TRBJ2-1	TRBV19	ASRQRDRASNEQF
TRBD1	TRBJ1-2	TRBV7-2	ASSPGTGAYGYT
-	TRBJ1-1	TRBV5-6	ASSLVRSGTKNTEAF
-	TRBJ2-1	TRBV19	ASSIEAVVTSFGNEQF
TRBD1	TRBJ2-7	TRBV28	ASSSTGQSLTYEQY
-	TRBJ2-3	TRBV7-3	ASSLRSPSTISDTQY
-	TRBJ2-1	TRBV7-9	ASSLVGQSTSYNEQF
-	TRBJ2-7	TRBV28	ASRIPGQSSYEQY
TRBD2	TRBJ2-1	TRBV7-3	ASSKGLNNEQF
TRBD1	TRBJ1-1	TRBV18	ASSPPGQGGTEAF
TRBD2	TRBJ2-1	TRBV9	ASSQDLVASSGRNEQF
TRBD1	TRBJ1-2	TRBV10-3	AISGRGGALDYGYT
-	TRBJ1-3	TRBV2	ASKLGGNTIY
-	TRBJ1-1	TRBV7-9	ASSLVWGNMNTEAF
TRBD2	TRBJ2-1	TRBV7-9	ASSSQRESEQF
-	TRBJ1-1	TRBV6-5	ASRGGTEAF
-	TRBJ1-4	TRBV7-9	ASSQSGPNAGEKLF
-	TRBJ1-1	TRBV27	ASSTRRSTSGATEAF
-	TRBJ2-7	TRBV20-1	SARGMDEQY
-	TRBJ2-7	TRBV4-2	ASSQDLFKGVLSYEQY
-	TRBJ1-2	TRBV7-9	ASSLATNYGYT
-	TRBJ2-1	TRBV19	ASSISSSNNEQF
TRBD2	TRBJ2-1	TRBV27	ASRHSGRAYNEQF
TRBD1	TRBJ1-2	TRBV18	ASSQKEGADGYT
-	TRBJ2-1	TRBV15	ATSRALGVHEQF
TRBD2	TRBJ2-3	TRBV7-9	ASSPRGPSGRDTDTQY
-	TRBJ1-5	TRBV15	ATSRDPGDNQPQH
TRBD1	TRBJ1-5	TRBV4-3	ASSQGYTGGRQPQH
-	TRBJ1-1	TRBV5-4	ASSTNTEAF
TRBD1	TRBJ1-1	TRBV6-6	ASSGDSRFMNTEAF
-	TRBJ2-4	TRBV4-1	ASSPVGVKNIQY
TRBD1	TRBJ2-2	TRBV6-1	ASSEGQGVRELF
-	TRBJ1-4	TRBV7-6	ASSLAPSNEKLF
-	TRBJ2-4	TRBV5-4	ASSQDRPGRKNIQY
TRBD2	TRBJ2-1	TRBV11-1	ASSENGGVNEQF
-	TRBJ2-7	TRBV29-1	SVAPGEAYEQY
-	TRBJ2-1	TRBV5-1	ASSLEVGPREQF
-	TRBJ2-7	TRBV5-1	ASSLDIGAYGQY
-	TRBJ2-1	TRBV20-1	SAPQAVGQF
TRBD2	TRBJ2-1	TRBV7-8	ASSSGLGPGTSGSRGYNEQF
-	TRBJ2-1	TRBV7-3	ASSLSGRLF
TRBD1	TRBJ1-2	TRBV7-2	ASSLVWDRGNGYT
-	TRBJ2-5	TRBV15	ATSRDFWGPQETQY
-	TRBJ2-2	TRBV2	ASSEAGELF
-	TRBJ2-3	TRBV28	ASSLNSGTPDPITDTQY
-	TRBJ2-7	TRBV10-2	ASSEVSAPRPYEQY
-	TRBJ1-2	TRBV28	ASTSGDKVSNYGYT
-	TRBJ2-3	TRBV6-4	ASSDSGGASTDTQY
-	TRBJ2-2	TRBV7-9	ASSLVLARTGELF
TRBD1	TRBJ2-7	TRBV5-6	ASSSPGTGGIVSYEQY
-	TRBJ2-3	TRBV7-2	ASSRRPREPDTQY
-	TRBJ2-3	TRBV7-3	ASSLKGWDTQY
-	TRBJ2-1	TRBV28	ASSSELTGEQF
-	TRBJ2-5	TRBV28	ASSLLETQY